Following are 17 T cell receptor beta chains from one sample sequenced in a study of blood T cells in healthy people across ages. The use of a sample-barcoded 5' primer and a J-beta primer mix characterized a second PCR of roughly 6 to 11 cycles. TCRdb processed the 5' RACE reads anew with MiXCR; each CDR3 protein has one entry. This sample has some 710,000 distinct CDR3 sequences, with 46% found just once. Input material: blood. These receptors were collected from a man older than 75 in good health.

There are many counts of this clonotype. This chain connects TRBV12-3 or TRBV12-4 to TRBJ2-1; 7 bases match TRBD2. The ends lost 3 bases at V and 0 bases at J; junction bases unmatched: 2. This CDR3 comprises 15 residues. CDR3 region: CASSFRGSSYNEQFF. The CDR3 DNA is TGTGCCAGCAGTTTTCGCGGGAGCTCCTACAATGAGCAGTTCTTC.

The genes are TRBV5-1 and TRBJ1-4; TRBD1 matches at 8 bases. The length of the CDR3 is 15 residues. V shed 4 bases, J shed 6 bases, and the junction held 8 bases outside the gene matches. Germline V lookup: CDR1 SGHRS, CDR2 YFSETQ. The CDR3 region is CASSPSGGLDEKLFF. CDR3 nucleotide sequence: TGCGCCAGCAGCCCTTCAGGGGGCTTAGATGAAAAACTGTTTTTT.

The gene calls are TRBV7-2 and TRBJ2-7; 9 nucleotides match TRBD2. This CDR3 spans 14 amino acids. The germline V gene has CDR1 SGHTA and CDR2 FQGNSA. Trimming at V came to 4 bases and at J to 6 bases, leaving 7 bases not matched to a gene. DNA for the CDR3: TGTGCCAGCAGCTCCATAGCGGGAGTCGGCGAGCAGTACTTC. The encoded protein is CASSSIAGVGEQYF.

About this clonotype itself: This sequence may be a read error, since a much larger clone differs from it by one base. V and J are TRBV28 and TRBJ2-1; 7 bases map to TRBD1. The DNA end is a closer match to TRBJ2-7, so the J assignment may be wrong. CDR1 is MDHEN, CDR2 SYDVKM, per germline. The CDR3 covers 16 residues. The CDR3 nucleotides read TGTGCCAGCAGTTTAGGCAGGGGGTTCCCCTACAATGAGCAGTACTTC. Amino acids: CASSLGRGFPYNEQYF.

This clonotype was counted a few times. This rearrangement joins TRBV20-1 to TRBJ1-1; the match to TRBD1 covers 8 bases. Looked up from germline, CDR1 is DFQATT and CDR2 is SNEGSKA (reference sequence). Unmatched junction bases numbered 20, after V lost 6 bases and J lost 5 bases. The CDR3 has 17 residues. The CDR3 DNA reads TGCAGTGCCCCCGACAGGGGTAGGGCCACATGGACGACTGAAGCTTTCTTT. Encoded protein: CSAPDRGRATWTTEAFF.

The chain combines TRBV28 with TRBJ1-6; 7 nucleotides line up with TRBD1. Germline CDR1 reads MDHEN; CDR2 reads SYDVKM. There are 16 residues in the CDR3. V lost 7 bases to trimming and J lost 5 bases; unmatched junction nucleotides: 11. In DNA form, the CDR3 reads TGTGCCAGCATTCAGGGGGGGATGACCGATAATTCACCCCTCCACTTT. Translation: CASIQGGMTDNSPLHF.

The table lists this clonotype with a few counts. The chain uses TRBV12-3 or TRBV12-4 and TRBJ2-7; no reliable D call. V dropped 2 bases and J dropped 6 bases, with 5 bases sitting between them. This CDR3 contains 11 residues. The CDR3 reads CASSLPPEQYF. For the CDR3, the DNA is TGTGCCAGCAGTTTACCTCCCGAGCAGTACTTC.

In this sample, this clonotype turned up a few times. The J gene is TRBJ2-3, the V gene TRBV21-1. TRBV21-1 is a recognized pseudogene. This CDR3 comprises 17 residues. This CDR3 is CASSKEPDPGSTDTQYF. CDR3 sequence (DNA): TGTGCCAGCAGCAAAGAGCCCGACCCAGGAAGCACAGATACGCAGTATTTT.

This clonotype was detected many times. This chain connects TRBV7-2 to TRBJ2-3, with D tentatively TRBD1 or TRBD2 (5 bases each). Germline V gene sequence: CDR1 SGHTA, CDR2 FQGNSA. Trimming stripped 2 bases from V and 2 bases from J, with 8 bases between. The CDR3 is made up of 14 amino acids. The CDR3 DNA reads TGTGCCAGCAGCTTATTGGGACCCACAGATACGCAGTATTTT. It is translated as CASSLLGPTDTQYF.

CDR3 in amino acids: CSALPTGGQPQHF. CDR3 DNA sequence: TGCAGTGCTCTACCCACCGGGGGGCAGCCCCAGCATTTT. This rearrangement joins TRBV20-1 to TRBJ1-5; TRBD1 might be the D (5 bases). The CDR3 covers 13 residues. Trimming took off 5 bases at V and 7 bases at J, with 15 bases between the two ends. Per the germline V gene, CDR1 is DFQATT and CDR2 is SNEGSKA (reference sequence).

The gene calls are TRBV5-6 and TRBJ2-1, with D possibly being TRBD1 (5 bases). V lost 6 bases and J 0 bases, leaving 13 bases between the germline ends. Germline V gene sequence: CDR1 SGHDT, CDR2 YYEEEE. The CDR3 spans 15 residues. The CDR3 coding sequence is TGTGCCAGCACCCCGACAGCTGACTCCTACAATGAGCAGTTCTTC. Amino acid sequence: CASTPTADSYNEQFF.

This clonotype came up a few times. Here the CDR3 reads CASSHRDRNYNEQFF. The CDR3 region has the DNA TGTGCCAGCAGTCACCGGGACAGAAACTACAATGAGCAGTTCTTC. The chain couples TRBV12-3 or TRBV12-4 to TRBJ2-1; 7 bases are a match to TRBD1. The CDR3 is made up of 15 amino acids. The V segment lost 5 bases and the J segment 3 bases; nucleotides outside the gene matches: 7.

This clonotype was seen many times. The chain combines TRBV20-1 with TRBJ2-1; D not certain. Trimming shortened V by 1 base and J by 12 bases, and 16 bases separated the two germline ends. This CDR3 is built from 13 residues. From germline, CDR1 is DFQATT and CDR2 SNEGSKA (reference sequence). This CDR3 is CSARALSLRGQFF. CDR3 sequence (DNA): TGCAGTGCTAGAGCCCTCTCACTACGCGGGCAGTTCTTC.

In its sample, this clonotype was seen a few times. The V and J genes are TRBV20-1 and TRBJ2-3; 7 nucleotides line up with TRBD2. The CDR3 extends over 17 amino acids. Germline loops: CDR1 DFQATT, CDR2 SNEGSKA (reference sequence). The V gene end was trimmed by 1 base and the J gene end by 0 bases; junction bases not matched to a gene: 10. CDR3 residues: CSARAPLLATSTDTQYF. The CDR3 DNA reads TGCAGTGCTAGAGCACCCCTACTAGCGACTAGCACAGATACGCAGTATTTT.

This clonotype occurred a few times. The chain couples TRBV3-1 to TRBJ2-1; TRBD2 aligns across 7 bases. With V trimmed by 0 bases and J by 3 bases, 8 bases remained unmatched. The CDR3 loop spans 17 amino acids. CDR1 and CDR2 (germline): LGHDT, YNNKEL (reference sequence). The CDR3 is CASSQEGGSGFYNEQFF. The CDR3 DNA reads as TGTGCCAGCAGCCAAGAGGGAGGTAGCGGGTTCTACAATGAGCAGTTCTTC.

This clonotype occurred a few times. The genes are TRBV5-1 and TRBJ2-1, with 9 bases fitting TRBD1. The J call may be mistaken, given a closer DNA end match to TRBJ2-7. The CDR3 is made up of 16 amino acids. CDR1 is SGHRS, CDR2 YFSETQ, per germline. This chain's CDR3 is CASSLGTGGPYNEQYF. CDR3 in DNA: TGCGCCAGCAGCTTGGGCACAGGGGGCCCCTACAATGAGCAGTACTTC.

V is TRBV7-9 and J is TRBJ1-6; D gene ambiguous. V was cut by 4 bases and J by 11 bases, with 12 bases left in between. The CDR3 extends over 13 amino acids. The germline V gene encodes CDR1 SEHNR and CDR2 FQNEAQ (reference sequence). The CDR3 region is CASSSEEVTPLHF. Here the CDR3 DNA reads TGTGCCAGCAGCTCCGAGGAAGTAACACCCCTCCACTTT.